The 20 T cell receptor beta chains in this list originate from one sample, sequenced in a study of cytomegalovirus exposure and HLA in healthy donors. With 60 Vbeta and 13 Jbeta primers, the PCR was carried out. Here immunoSEQ multiplex PCR was the method, and the copy in TCRdb shows in-frame clones only, minus some. The table shows almost 200,000 clones, with over 75% occurring only once. The sequencing sample was made of PBMCs. These receptors were obtained from a woman aged 45-59 years in good health and CMV-seronegative.

The chain employs TRBV6-5 and TRBJ2-7, with 11 bases matching TRBD1. The germline V gene has CDR1 MNHEY and CDR2 SVGAGI. With V trimmed by 4 bases and J by 6 bases, 5 bases remained unmatched. This CDR3 has 14 residues. CDR3 loop: CASSLSGTGGEQYF. The DNA of the CDR3 is TGTGCCAGCAGTTTATCCGGGACAGGGGGCGAGCAGTACTTC.

The rearrangement uses TRBV7-8 and TRBJ2-7, with TRBD2 identical over 7 bases. V trimming: 3 bases; J trimming: 4 bases; junction bases outside the gene matches: 6. Germline CDR1 reads SGHVS; CDR2 reads FQNEAQ. This CDR3 contains 14 residues. The CDR3 region is CASSLGGGEYEQYF. The CDR3 DNA reads as TGTGCCAGCAGCTTGGGTGGGGGGGAGTACGAGCAGTACTTC.

CDR3 in DNA: TGTGCCAGCTCATACCAGGGGTCCACTGAAGCTTTCTTT. It is translated as CASSYQGSTEAFF. V usage is TRBV18 and J usage is TRBJ1-1, with a weak D call TRBD1 (6 bases). Between the trimmed V and J ends, which lost 5 bases and 4 bases, there was a span of 11 bases. Germline CDR1 and CDR2: KGHSH and LQKENI. This CDR3 spans 13 amino acids.

This clone has just one count. This chain connects TRBV28 to TRBJ2-7, with 7 bases fitting TRBD1. This CDR3 comprises 15 residues. Germline assignment: CDR1 MDHEN and CDR2 SYDVKM. V lost 6 bases, J lost 3 bases, and 11 bases stayed unmatched. The CDR3 coding sequence is TGTGCCAGCAGCCTGACGGAGACAGGGCACTACGAGCAGTACTTC. Its protein is CASSLTETGHYEQYF. Filled out from reference TRBV28 and TRBJ2-7, the complete variable domain reads DVKVTQSSRYLVKRTGEKVFLECVQDMDHENMFWYRQDPGLGLRLIYFSYDVKMKEKGDIPEGYSVSREKKERFSLILESASTNQTSMYLCASSLTETGHYEQYFGPGTRLTVT.

The chain joins TRBV28 to TRBJ1-1, with D perhaps matching TRBD1 (5 bases). The CDR3 has 13 amino acids. Germline V gene lookup returns CDR1 MDHEN and CDR2 SYDVKM. V was cut by 0 bases and J by 4 bases, with 6 bases left in between. The CDR3 region has the DNA TGTGCCAGCAGTTTATGGCAGGGCACTGAAGCTTTCTTT. The encoded protein is CASSLWQGTEAFF.

The chain carries TRBV4-1 and TRBJ1-5; perhaps TRBD1 as D (5 bases). The germline V gene has CDR1 MGHRA and CDR2 YSYEKL. The V end was cut by 6 bases, the J end by 2 bases, with 11 bases between. This CDR3 has 14 residues. The CDR3 nucleotides read TGCGCCAGCAGTTACACGGGGGGCAATCAGCCCCAGCATTTT. This gives the protein CASSYTGGNQPQHF.

The chain recombines TRBV7-2 with TRBJ2-4; possible D gene TRBD1, 6 bases. Germline V lookup: CDR1 SGHTA, CDR2 FQGNSA. The CDR3 covers 14 residues. Deletions cut 5 bases from V and 0 bases from J, with 8 bases between. DNA for the CDR3: TGTGCCAGCAGCCAACAGGGAGCCAAAAACATTCAGTACTTC. This sequence encodes CASSQQGAKNIQYF.

As concerns this clone: Other DNA sequences in this sample translate to the same CDR3. The chain is built from TRBV28 and TRBJ1-5; TRBD1 agrees at 9 bases. CDR3 length: 17 amino acids. The V gene's germline CDR1 is MDHEN and CDR2 SYDVKM. The trim removed 3 bases at V and 0 bases at J, leaving 6 bases unmatched. In DNA form, the CDR3 reads TGTGCCAGCAGTTTGCGGACAGGGGCCCTTAGCAATCAGCCCCAGCATTTT. Amino acid sequence: CASSLRTGALSNQPQHF.

The chain joins TRBV9 to TRBJ2-3; no reliable D call. Trimming took 0 bases from V and 3 from J, leaving 5 bases between them. This CDR3 region has 13 residues. Germline values: CDR1 SGDLS, CDR2 YYNGEE. CDR3 coding DNA: TGTGCCAGCAGCGTAGACATGACAGATACGCAGTATTTT. Translation: CASSVDMTDTQYF.

The chain uses TRBV15 and TRBJ2-5, with a weak D call TRBD1 (6 bases). Trimming shortened V by 2 bases and J by 4 bases, and 14 bases separated the two germline ends. This CDR3 has 15 residues. Germline assignment: CDR1 LNHNV and CDR2 YYDKDF (reference sequence). The CDR3 nucleotides read TGTGCCACCAGCAGAAACAGGGTTCTCACAGAGACCCAGTACTTC. Translating gives CATSRNRVLTETQYF.

This clone has only one observation. The rearrangement uses TRBV7-8 and TRBJ1-3; D remains ambiguous. Trimming removed 5 bases at V and 7 bases at J, with 18 bases between. CDR3 length: 15 amino acids. Germline CDR1 and CDR2: SGHVS and FQNEAQ. The CDR3 reads CASSPPGGSRNTIYF. CDR3 in DNA: TGTGCCAGCAGCCCTCCGGGAGGCAGTCGGAACACCATATATTTT.

The table lists this clone with a count of one. This chain links TRBV5-1 with TRBJ1-4; D possibly corresponds to TRBD1 (5 bases). CDR3 size: 15 residues. Germline CDR1 is SGHRS and CDR2 is YFSETQ. V was trimmed by 4 bases and J by 3 bases, leaving 13 bases between them. The CDR3 sequence: CASSLGNRPNEKLFF. The CDR3 bases are TGCGCCAGCAGCCTGGGGAACAGGCCTAATGAAAAACTGTTTTTT.

The V call is TRBV27, the J call TRBJ2-7, with 8 bases matching TRBD1. From germline, CDR1 is MNHEY and CDR2 SMNVEV (reference sequence). The CDR3 runs to 13 residues. With V trimmed by 7 bases and J by 3 bases, 5 bases remained unmatched. CDR3 nucleotide sequence: TGTGCCAGCACTCCTGGGACAGGCTACGAGCAGTACTTC. Its translation: CASTPGTGYEQYF.

V is TRBV7-9 and J is TRBJ1-3, with 10 positions matching TRBD1. CDR1 and CDR2 from the germline V gene are SEHNR and FQNEAQ (reference sequence). This CDR3 spans 17 amino acids. J gave up 0 bases and V 5 bases, and 7 bases lay outside the gene matches. CDR3 protein: CASSPRTGGSSGNTIYF. CDR3 nucleotides: TGTGCCAGCAGCCCGAGGACAGGGGGTAGCTCTGGAAACACCATATATTTT.

V gene TRBV30 combines with J gene TRBJ1-5; D ambiguous. The CDR3 is made up of 14 amino acids. Trimming pared 1 base from V and 3 bases from J, leaving 10 bases between. Germline CDR1 is GTSNPN and CDR2 is SVGIG (reference sequence). The CDR3: CAWSADNYNQPQHF. Here the CDR3 DNA reads TGTGCCTGGAGTGCCGACAATTACAATCAGCCCCAGCATTTT.

In this sample, this clone turned up a few times. This rearrangement joins TRBV6-5 to TRBJ2-5; maybe TRBD1 (6 bases). Per germline, CDR1 MNHEY and CDR2 SVGAGI. Deletions cut 0 bases from V and 5 bases from J, with 13 bases between. The length of the CDR3 is 15 residues. CDR3 sequence reads: CASSYSDSSSETQYF. The CDR3, as DNA: TGTGCCAGCAGTTACTCGGACAGTTCCTCTGAGACCCAGTACTTC.

This clone was counted between two and nine times. V usage is TRBV7-9 and J usage is TRBJ1-2; D might be TRBD1 (5 bases). With 5 bases removed from V and 3 bases from J, the gap between germline ends came to 13 bases. The CDR3 consists of 14 residues. Germline V CDR1 and CDR2: SEHNR, FQNEAQ (reference sequence). This CDR3 is CASSPSSTDYGYTF. CDR3 sequence (DNA): TGTGCCAGCAGCCCCTCATCGACAGACTATGGCTACACCTTC.

DNA of the CDR3: TGTGCCAGCAGCTTGCGGGGGGATTCCATTTCTGGGGCCAACGTCCTGACTTTC. Residues: CASSLRGDSISGANVLTF. The chain is built from TRBV5-5 and TRBJ2-6, with TRBD2 identical over 7 bases. This CDR3 region has 18 residues. V lost 1 base to trimming and J lost 1 base; unmatched junction nucleotides: 8. Germline V gene data show CDR1 as SGHKS and CDR2 as YYEKEE (reference sequence). The whole variable domain, filled in from reference TRBV5-5 and TRBJ2-6, reads DAGVTQSPTHLIKTRGQQVTLRCSPISGHKSVSWYQQVLGQGPQFIFQYYEKEERGRGNFPDRFSARQFPNYSSELNVNALLLGDSALYLCASSLRGDSISGANVLTFGAGSRLTVL.

The V gene is TRBV19, the J gene TRBJ1-1, with TRBD1 identical over 7 bases. CDR3 length: 14 amino acids. Looked up from germline, CDR1 is LNHDA and CDR2 is SQIVND (reference sequence). The V and J ends lost 5 bases and 7 bases, in that order; junction bases with no gene match: 10. Written as DNA, the CDR3 is TGTGCCAGTAGTCACAGACAGGGTGTGGGTGAAGCTTTCTTT. This gives the protein CASSHRQGVGEAFF. Filled out from reference TRBV19 and TRBJ1-1, the complete variable domain reads DGGITQSPKYLFRKEGQNVTLSCEQNLNHDAMYWYRQDPGQGLRLIYYSQIVNDFQKGDIAEGYSVSREKKESFPLTVTSAQKNPTAFYLCASSHRQGVGEAFFGQGTRLTVV.

The chain links TRBV6-1 to TRBJ2-3, with 7 bases aligning to TRBD1. The CDR3 spans 15 residues. The germline gives CDR1 MNHNS, CDR2 SASEGT. The V segment lost 2 bases and the J segment 6 bases; nucleotides outside the gene matches: 8. CDR3 DNA: TGTGCCAGCAGTGAAATTCAACAGGGGACGGATACGCAGTATTTT. As protein: CASSEIQQGTDTQYF.